This T cell receptor (beta chain) was recovered during a study of control samples from healthy donors and cancer patients. The repertoire was sequenced with immunoSEQ multiplex PCR; TCRdb's copy has only in-frame clones and lacks some. Of around 120,000 clones listed, less than 95% are singletons. The sequence was collected from a man in his thirties or forties in good health. Material: blood.

The CDR3 DNA sequence: TGTGCCAGCAGCTCCGGTAGCCCCAATGAGCAGTTCTTC. It specifies CASSSGSPNEQFF. This chain uses TRBV7-9 with TRBJ2-1; D call uncertain. Germline V gene lookup returns CDR1 SEHNR and CDR2 FQNEAQ (reference sequence). The CDR3 runs to 13 residues. The germline V and J ends were trimmed by 4 bases and 6 bases, with 10 bases remaining between them.